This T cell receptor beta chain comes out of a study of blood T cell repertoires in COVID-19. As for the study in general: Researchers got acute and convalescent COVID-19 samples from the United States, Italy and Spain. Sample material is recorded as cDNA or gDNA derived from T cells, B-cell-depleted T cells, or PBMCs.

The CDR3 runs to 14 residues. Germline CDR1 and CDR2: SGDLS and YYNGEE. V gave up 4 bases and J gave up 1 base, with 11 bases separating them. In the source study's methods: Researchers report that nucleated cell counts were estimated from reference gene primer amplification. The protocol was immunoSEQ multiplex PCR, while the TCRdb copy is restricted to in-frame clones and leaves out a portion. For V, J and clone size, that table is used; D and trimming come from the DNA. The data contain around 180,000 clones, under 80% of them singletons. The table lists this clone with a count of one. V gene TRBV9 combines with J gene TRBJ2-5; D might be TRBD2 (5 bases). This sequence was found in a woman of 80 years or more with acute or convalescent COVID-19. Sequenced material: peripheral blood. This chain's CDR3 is CASSYGLFQETQYF. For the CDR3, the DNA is TGTGCCAGCAGCTACGGACTGTTCCAAGAGACCCAGTACTTC.